Presented here are 14 T cell receptor beta chains from one specimen sequenced in a study of T cell repertoires in cytomegalovirus infection. The antigens of these receptors remain unknown. TCRdb re-derived calls from the reads in MiXCR, one entry per CDR3 protein. The sample yields approximately 910,000 distinct CDR3 sequences, approximately 31% seen once. Source: cultured CD8+ T cells from PBMCs, taken from culture after CMV antigen stimulation. These receptors were collected from a human donor in good health (CMV status not recorded). Some clones in this sample may be carry-over from other donors' samples.

This sequence joins TRBV27 and TRBJ2-3; D is tentatively TRBD1 or TRBD2 (5 bases each). The CDR3 is 16 residues long. CDR1 and CDR2 (germline): MNHEY, SMNVEV (reference sequence). Deletions cut 6 bases from V and 2 bases from J, with 18 bases between. This chain's CDR3 is CASSLGPGPPTDTQYF. For the CDR3, the DNA is TGTGCCAGCAGCTTGGGACCTGGGCCCCCCACAGATACGCAGTATTTT.

This clonotype was counted a few times. The J gene is TRBJ2-5, the V gene TRBV7-9; TRBD2 matches 11 bases. This CDR3 comprises 16 residues. Germline trimming cut 6 bases from V and 0 bases from J; bases unmatched to any gene: 6. Germline V CDR1 and CDR2: SEHNR, FQNEAQ (reference sequence). The CDR3 reads CASRTTSGGYQETQYF. CDR3 nucleotides: TGTGCCAGCAGAACTACTAGCGGGGGCTACCAAGAGACCCAGTACTTC.

This clonotype was seen many times. The rearrangement links TRBV7-3 to TRBJ2-7, with D perhaps given as TRBD1 or TRBD2 (5 bases each). The CDR3 totals 13 residues. V was cut by 8 bases and J by 4 bases, with 15 bases left in between. Germline V gene lookup returns CDR1 SGHTA and CDR2 FQGTGA. As DNA, the CDR3 is TGTGCCAGCTGCCCAGGGAGTGCGTACGAGCAGTACGTC. Translated: CASCPGSAYEQYV.

The table lists this clonotype with a few counts. The rearrangement uses TRBV7-9 and TRBJ2-1; 7 positions agree with TRBD1. The CDR3 contains 14 residues. With V trimmed by 5 bases and J by 8 bases, 9 bases remained unmatched. The germline V gene encodes CDR1 SEHNR and CDR2 FQNEAQ (reference sequence). CDR3: CASSTTTGWDEQFF. The DNA for the CDR3 is TGTGCCAGCAGCACTACGACAGGGTGGGATGAGCAGTTCTTC.

The rearrangement links TRBV10-3 to TRBJ2-3, with D maybe TRBD2 (6 bases). CDR1 is ENHRY and CDR2 is SYGVKD in the germline V gene. V was clipped by 6 bases and J by 5 bases, with 15 bases between them. The CDR3 has 14 residues. Here the CDR3 DNA reads TGTGCCATCAGGTTGGCGAGGGACTTAGATACGCAGTATTTT. This codes for CAIRLARDLDTQYF.

This chain links TRBV12-3 or TRBV12-4 with TRBJ1-2, with 10 bases that match TRBD1. This CDR3 region has 16 residues. The trim removed 3 bases at V and 5 bases at J, leaving 9 bases unmatched. CDR3 loop: CASSLARTGGGYGYTF. The CDR3 DNA follows: TGTGCCAGCAGTTTGGCGAGGACAGGGGGAGGGTATGGCTACACCTTC.

The sample holds many counts of this clonotype. In nucleotides, the CDR3 is TGTGCCAGCAGTGACCCAGCCAGTTTCTACGAGCAGTACTTC. As protein: CASSDPASFYEQYF. The rearrangement joins TRBV2 to TRBJ2-7; D gene ambiguous. V was shortened by 3 bases and J by 3 bases, with 12 bases between the two germline ends. CDR3 size: 14 residues. CDR1 and CDR2 (germline): SNHLY, FYNNEI.

This clonotype was counted a few times. The chain couples TRBV7-8 to TRBJ1-2; weak D call: TRBD1 (6 bases). CDR1 and CDR2 (germline): SGHVS, FQNEAQ. The V end lost 2 bases, the J end lost 4 bases, and 17 bases lay between the germline ends. The CDR3 is 16 amino acids. The CDR3 nucleotides are TGTGCCAGCAGCTTAAACGGGGGCCCACCGAGCTATGGCTACACCTTC. Translated, it gives CASSLNGGPPSYGYTF.

The chain couples TRBV27 to TRBJ2-7; D is ambiguous. Looked up from germline, CDR1 is MNHEY and CDR2 is SMNVEV (reference sequence). This CDR3 region has 12 residues. The CDR3 sequence: CTSSNLGYEQYV. The CDR3 nucleotides read TGTACCAGCAGTAACCTCGGCTACGAGCAGTACGTC.

The rearrangement joins TRBV5-6 to TRBJ2-5; D is undetermined. Trimming removed 6 bases at V and 5 bases at J, with 11 bases between. The length of the CDR3 is 12 residues. Per the germline V gene, CDR1 is SGHDT and CDR2 is YYEEEE. The CDR3 sequence is CASMSGLETQYF. CDR3 DNA sequence: TGTGCCAGCATGTCCGGGTTGGAGACCCAGTACTTC.

This chain links TRBV27 with TRBJ2-2; TRBD1 agrees at 7 bases. Germline V gene data show CDR1 as MNHEY and CDR2 as SMNVEV (reference sequence). The J segment lost 4 bases and the V segment lost 4 bases, leaving 3 bases of the junction unmatched. CDR3 size: 14 residues. This chain's CDR3 is CASSWDSLTGELFF. Here the CDR3 DNA reads TGTGCCAGCAGTTGGGACAGCCTCACCGGGGAGCTGTTTTTT.

This clonotype was detected only a few times. The chain links TRBV4-3 to TRBJ2-1; TRBD1 might be the D (6 bases). Looked up from germline, CDR1 is LGHNA and CDR2 is YSLEER. The V and J ends lost 0 bases and 5 bases respectively, with 17 bases between them. This CDR3 has 17 residues. Here the CDR3 reads CASSQDWGLRSNNEQFF. As DNA, the CDR3 is TGCGCCAGCAGCCAAGATTGGGGGCTGAGATCAAACAATGAGCAGTTCTTC.

This rearrangement joins TRBV12-3 or TRBV12-4 to TRBJ2-1, with 11 bases aligning to TRBD2. The V gene end was trimmed by 6 bases and the J gene end by 5 bases; junction bases not matched to a gene: 15. This CDR3 comprises 18 residues. CDR3: CASSLPRLAGSFHNEQFF. The CDR3 DNA sequence: TGTGCCAGCAGCCTCCCCAGACTAGCGGGGTCGTTCCACAATGAGCAGTTCTTC.

In its sample, this clonotype was seen many times. The chain links TRBV7-9 to TRBJ2-3; 11 bases agree with TRBD1. From germline, CDR1 is SEHNR and CDR2 FQNEAQ (reference sequence). The V and J ends lost 5 bases and 9 bases, in that order; junction bases with no gene match: 10. The CDR3 length is 15 residues. The chain's CDR3 is CASSPYGQGAPTQYF. In nucleotides, the CDR3 is TGTGCCAGCAGCCCCTACGGACAGGGGGCTCCGACGCAGTATTTT.